This T cell receptor beta chain is drawn from a study of response to subunit inactivated influenza vaccine. Overall study findings and caveats: That few new T cells are recruited by each seasonal influenza vaccination was the authors' suggestion.

This clonotype occurred many times. Its antigen is still unknown. TCRdb re-derived calls from the RT-PCR reads in MiXCR, one entry per CDR3 protein. The table includes 450,000 to 500,000 distinct CDR3 sequences, about 10% detected once. The germline V and J ends were trimmed by 0 bases and 2 bases, with 15 bases remaining between them. Germline V gene lookup returns CDR1 SGHRS and CDR2 YFSETQ. The CDR3 consists of 16 residues. Sequencing used PBMCs from blood, obtained roughly 45 days after vaccination. The sequence came from a man in his fifties who received an inactivated influenza vaccine. This chain joins TRBV5-1 and TRBJ2-7, with D perhaps matching TRBD2 (5 bases). CDR3 region: CASSLVEGATPYEQYF. CDR3 nucleotides: TGCGCCAGCAGCTTGGTCGAGGGTGCGACCCCCTACGAGCAGTACTTC.